The clone carrying this T cell receptor (beta chain) was counted ten times or more. The sample holds other DNA sequences that translate to the same CDR3. The CDR3 length is 14 residues. Trimming cost V 5 bases and J 5 bases; bases outside gene matches: 3. Germline V gives CDR1 ENHRY, CDR2 SYGVKD. The data are from a study of shared clonotypes between healthy human individuals. Data came from immunoSEQ multiplex PCR; TCRdb stores just in-frame clones and leaves some out. The sample gives roughly 500,000 clones, around 78% of which show up once; over 10% is in the top ten. The chain combines TRBV10-3 with TRBJ1-5, with 10 bases that match TRBD1. The sequencing input was PBMCs. This receptor was obtained from a woman in her thirties or forties in good health. Some clones in this sample may be carry-over from other donors' samples. The CDR3 here is CAISLGTGDQPQHF. In DNA, the CDR3 is TGTGCCATCAGTTTAGGGACAGGGGATCAGCCCCAGCATTTT.